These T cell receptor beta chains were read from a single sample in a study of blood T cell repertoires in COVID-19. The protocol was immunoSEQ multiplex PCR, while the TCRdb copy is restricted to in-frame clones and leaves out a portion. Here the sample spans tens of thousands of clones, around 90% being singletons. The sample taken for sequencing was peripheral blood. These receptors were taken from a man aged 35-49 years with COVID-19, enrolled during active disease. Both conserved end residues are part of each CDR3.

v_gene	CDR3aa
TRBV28	CASRTVNTEAFF
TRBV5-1	CASSPRLLNEQFF
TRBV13	CASSRGQGASGAFF
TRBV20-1	CSASGGASYNEQFF
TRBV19	CASSIISGNQPQHF
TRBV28	CASTRPKETEAFF
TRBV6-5	CASSYDRATYEQYF
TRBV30	CAWATSVNEQFF
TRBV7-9	CASSGEDRGTFREQYF
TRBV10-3	CAISESGAGRGELFF
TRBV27	CASSFRGNTEAFF
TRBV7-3	CASSKVVVGTGCDEQFF
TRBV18	CASSPPGQGTGTDTQYF
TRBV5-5	CASSTQGVSGNTIYF
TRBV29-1	CSVVRIQGANTEAFF
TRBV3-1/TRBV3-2	CASSQGRPGGNSPLHF
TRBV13	CASQGLAGTTGELFF
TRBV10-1	CASSNSGGQEGTQYF
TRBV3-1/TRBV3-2	CASSQEWTTNTGELFF
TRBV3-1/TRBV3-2	CASSRDLEETQYF
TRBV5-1	CASSSASQGSEAFF
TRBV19	CASSIQIQETQYF
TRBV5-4	CASSLGGVNTEAFF
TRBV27	CASSLSWANVLTF
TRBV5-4	CASSLQGGEKLFF
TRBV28	CASSRTASGQETQYF
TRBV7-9	CASSLGLPSYEQYF
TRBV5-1	CASTSNPGGVETQYF
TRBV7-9	CASSLAQSNTEAFF
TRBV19	CASTRRGDNTEAFF
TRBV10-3	CAISESRTSISDTQYF
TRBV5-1	CASSLNPGQGLYNSPLHF
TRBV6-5	CASRTLDRHQYF
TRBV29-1	CSVGEGGEQYF
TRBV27	CASRLGRAYEQYF
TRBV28	CASSSIEVNNEQFF
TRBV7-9	CASSPKQGSSYNEQFF
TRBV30	CAWSVSMSSYEQYF
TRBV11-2	CASSVATDSSYNSPLHF
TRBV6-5	CASSYGQGLGEQYF
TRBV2	CASSGQGRSSYNSPLHF
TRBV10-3	CAISEPDRGRGNTEAFF
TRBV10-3	CAIRGREYNSPLHF
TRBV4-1	CASSPGQGPPGELFF
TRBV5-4	CASSSQEGTEAFF
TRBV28	CASSPVGGGTPYEQYF
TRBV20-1	CSAKGAYEQYF
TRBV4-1	CASSQVWQDTTAFNQPQHF
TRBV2	CASRATGDGYTF
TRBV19	CASSPTLGLAGAASEQYF
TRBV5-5	CASRKTGSTEAFF
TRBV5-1	CASTGQSATNEKLFF
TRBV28	CASSSYGQGNQPQHF
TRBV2	CASTSAGYNEQFF
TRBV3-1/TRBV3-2	CASSQRQGGTYEQYF
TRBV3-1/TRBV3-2	CASSQIQGATDTQYF
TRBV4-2	CASSQGYFGNQETQYF
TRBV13	CASSLGSGGGAPYEQYF
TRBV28	CASSFSGGDSVQYF